The 9 T cell receptor beta chains given below trace back to one sample, sequenced in a study of cytomegalovirus exposure and HLA in healthy donors. Primers: 60 Vbeta forward and 13 Jbeta reverse. Sequencing was performed with immunoSEQ multiplex PCR; in TCRdb, only in-frame clones are kept and a portion is missing. The profile shows about 150,000 clones, 75% of them singletons. The sequenced sample was PBMCs. The receptors originated from a young man in good health and CMV-seropositive.

A single count supports this clone. The V call is TRBV11-3, the J call TRBJ2-2; 8 nucleotides line up with TRBD1. CDR3 length: 15 amino acids. V trimming: 5 bases; J trimming: 4 bases; junction bases outside the gene matches: 6. Germline CDR1 SGHNT, CDR2 YENEEA. The CDR3 coding sequence is TGTGCCAGCAGCCCAGGGGGCGCGGGCACCGGGGAGCTGTTTTTT. As protein: CASSPGGAGTGELFF.

V and J are TRBV19 and TRBJ2-1; TRBD2 agrees at 8 bases. The CDR3 loop spans 17 amino acids. V dropped 4 bases and J dropped 8; count of bases not matched to a gene: 16. Germline values: CDR1 LNHDA, CDR2 SQIVND (reference sequence). This CDR3 is CASSTHGGRAGVDEQFF. In nucleotides, the CDR3 is TGTGCCAGTAGTACACACGGGGGGCGAGCGGGAGTCGATGAGCAGTTCTTC.

The V gene is TRBV11-2, the J gene TRBJ1-1, with unresolved D. CDR1 is SGHAT, CDR2 FQNNGV, per germline. The V end lost 3 bases, the J end lost 3 bases, and 8 bases lay between the germline ends. The CDR3 sequence is 13 residues long. CDR3 loop: CASSFDTHTEAFF. CDR3 sequence (DNA): TGTGCCAGCAGCTTCGACACCCACACTGAAGCTTTCTTT.

This rearrangement joins TRBV10-2 to TRBJ1-5; 7 bases line up with TRBD1. V gave up 9 bases and J gave up 7 bases; unmatched junction bases: 12. The CDR3 has 14 amino acids. CDR1 WSHSY and CDR2 SAAADI come from the germline V gene. CDR3 nucleotide sequence: TGCGCCAGTTGCGAGACAGGGTCTCGGCAGCCCCAGCATTTT. It yields the protein CASCETGSRQPQHF.

This chain connects TRBV2 to TRBJ2-1, with unresolved D. CDR1 is SNHLY and CDR2 is FYNNEI in the germline V gene. V lost 7 bases and J lost 12, with 16 bases in between. The CDR3 loop spans 12 amino acids. CDR3 in DNA: TGTGCCAGCATGGGTACAGCCCCTGCGCAGTTCTTC. Translation gives CASMGTAPAQFF.

This chain connects TRBV25-1 to TRBJ2-7, with TRBD2 matching 8 bases. After removal of 2 bases from V and 0 bases from J, the junction contained 6 bases not matched to a gene. Germline lookup yields CDR1 MGHDK and CDR2 SYGVNS. The CDR3 consists of 16 residues. The CDR3 DNA follows: TGTGCCAGCAGTGAAACTAGCGGTCGAAGCTCCTACGAGCAGTACTTC. Translation gives CASSETSGRSSYEQYF.

The chain couples TRBV11-2 to TRBJ2-1, with 11 bases that match TRBD2. V shed 5 bases and J 2 bases; nucleotides not matched to a gene: 2. This CDR3 spans 15 amino acids. CDR1 and CDR2 from the germline V gene are SGHAT and FQNNGV. As DNA, the CDR3 is TGTGCCAGCAGCCAGACTAGCGGGGCCTACAATGAGCAGTTCTTC. Translating gives CASSQTSGAYNEQFF.

The V and J genes are TRBV18 and TRBJ2-7, with D possibly matching TRBD2 (5 bases). Germline CDR1 reads KGHSH; CDR2 reads LQKENI. The CDR3 runs 12 residues. V shed 3 bases and J shed 7 bases, with 10 bases lying between them. The DNA of the CDR3 is TGTGCCAGCTCACCCGGGGATGGGGAGCAGTACTTC. Translated: CASSPGDGEQYF.

V gene TRBV7-6 combines with J gene TRBJ2-7, with D possibly TRBD1 on 5 matching bases. Germline CDR1 SGHVS, CDR2 FNYEAQ. The CDR3 is 12 residues long. Trimming cost V 2 bases and J 7 bases, with 9 bases left between them. The CDR3 is CASSLKGVEQYF. The CDR3 DNA follows: TGTGCCAGCAGCTTAAAAGGGGTAGAGCAGTACTTC.